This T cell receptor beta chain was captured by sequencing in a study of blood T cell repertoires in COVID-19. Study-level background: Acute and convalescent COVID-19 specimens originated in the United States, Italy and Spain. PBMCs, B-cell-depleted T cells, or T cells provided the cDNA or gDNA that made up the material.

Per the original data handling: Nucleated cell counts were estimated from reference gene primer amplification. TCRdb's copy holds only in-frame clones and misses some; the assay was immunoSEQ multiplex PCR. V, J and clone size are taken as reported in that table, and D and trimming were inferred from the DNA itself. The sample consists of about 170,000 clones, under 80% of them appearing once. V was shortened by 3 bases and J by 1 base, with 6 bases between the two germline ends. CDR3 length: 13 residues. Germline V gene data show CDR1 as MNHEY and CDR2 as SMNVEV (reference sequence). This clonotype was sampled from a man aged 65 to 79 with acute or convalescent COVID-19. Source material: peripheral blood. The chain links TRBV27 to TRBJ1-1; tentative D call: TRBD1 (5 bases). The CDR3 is CASSFTGNTEAFF. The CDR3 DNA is TGTGCCAGCAGTTTTACAGGGAACACTGAAGCTTTCTTT.